These 3 T cell receptor beta chains were all obtained from the same sample, sequenced in a study of OX40 agonist ivuxolimab in advanced cancers. The repertoire was sequenced with immunoSEQ multiplex PCR; TCRdb's copy has only in-frame clones and lacks some. The top ten hold roughly 1% of the sample, which has about 72,000 clones, 80% to 90% seen once. Sequences were derived from CD4+ or CD8+ T cells sorted from blood, sampled in a trial of the OX40 agonist ivuxolimab. The receptors originated from an adult with an advanced solid tumor such as melanoma, head and neck, liver or kidney cancer.

The V call is TRBV28, the J call TRBJ1-1; D call uncertain. The length of the CDR3 is 14 residues. From germline, CDR1 is MDHEN and CDR2 SYDVKM. The ends were cut back, 7 bases at V and 0 bases at J, with 12 bases in the middle. DNA of the CDR3: TGTGCCAGCAACTCCCCAGCTTTGAACACTGAAGCTTTCTTT. Protein product: CASNSPALNTEAFF.

A remark on this clone: This same CDR3 is encoded by further DNA sequences in the sample. The rearrangement links TRBV11-2 to TRBJ1-4; 11 bases are a match to TRBD1. The CDR3 is made up of 14 amino acids. V was pared by 3 bases and J by 7 bases, with 1 base of the junction left unmatched. Germline V CDR1 and CDR2: SGHAT, FQNNGV. In DNA, the CDR3 is TGTGCCAGCAGCTTGGGACAGGGGGGTGAAAAACTGTTTTTT. This codes for CASSLGQGGEKLFF.

The chain combines TRBV10-3 with TRBJ2-1; 12 bases are a match to TRBD2. The V gene end was trimmed by 0 bases and the J gene end by 0 bases; junction bases not matched to a gene: 3. Per the germline V gene, CDR1 is ENHRY and CDR2 is SYGVKD. CDR3 length: 18 amino acids. CDR3 coding DNA: TGTGCCATCAGTGAGTCACTAGCGGGGGGCACCTCCTACAATGAGCAGTTCTTC. This translates into CAISESLAGGTSYNEQFF.